The following is a T cell receptor beta chain sequence with its context. One end of the junction is discordant with germline, which a read error may explain. The data belong to a study of blood T cells in healthy people across ages. A J-beta primer mix and a sample-barcoded 5' primer were used in a second PCR of about 6 to 12 cycles. Via MiXCR, TCRdb re-called the 5' RACE reads, giving one row per CDR3 protein. The sample yields about 1,400,000 distinct CDR3 sequences, roughly 45% seen once. The source is a woman aged 18-35 years in good health. What was sequenced was blood.

CDR3 nucleotides: TGTGCCAGCAGTTTAGTGGGGCCCGGCTACATCTTC. As protein: CASSLVGPGYIF. This chain links TRBV12-3 or TRBV12-4 with TRBJ1-2; tentatively, D is TRBD1 (5 bases). The CDR3 has 12 residues.